Listed below are T cell receptor beta chains from one sample, sequenced in a study of cytomegalovirus exposure and HLA in healthy donors. Only in-frame clones appear in the TCRdb table, and some are missing; sequencing was by immunoSEQ multiplex PCR. The sample carries some 140,000 clones, approximately 90% recorded once. The sample was PBMCs. All receptors derive from a woman in her twenties or thirties in good health and CMV-seropositive. Each CDR3 is given with its conserved first and last residue. D genes are given only for firm matches. Clone size is not always given. Where it is, it says once, few, many or a class for expanded clones.

>NA|TRBV5-1|TRBJ2-1|TRBD2
TGCGCCAGCAGCCCGGGGGGCTGGGGGACTAGTCGGGGTGAGCAGTTCTTC
CASSPGGWGTSRGEQFF
>NA|TRBV7-8|TRBJ2-7|NA
TGTGCCAGCAGCTTAGTAGCGTTTAGCTACGAGCAGTACTTC
CASSLVAFSYEQYF
>few|TRBV7-2|TRBJ2-3|TRBD1
TGTGCCAGCAGCCGACAGGGCACACGGACGTCGACAGATACGCAGTATTTT
CASSRQGTRTSTDTQYF
>NA|TRBV11-2|TRBJ1-1|NA
TGTGCCAGCAGCTCACAGGGGAACACTGAAGCTTTCTTT
CASSSQGNTEAFF
>NA|TRBV6-6|TRBJ1-2|NA
TGTGCCAGCAGCCCCCTGACAGACTCGCCGCGCTACACCTTC
CASSPLTDSPRYTF
>NA|TRBV5-1|TRBJ2-1|NA
TGCGCCAGCTGCAATTCCGGGACTGATTACAATGAGCAGTTCTTC
CASCNSGTDYNEQFF
>NA|TRBV5-1|TRBJ2-7|NA
TGCGCCAGCAGCTTGTCGTCGTTCGGGTATCACGAGCAGTACTTC
CASSLSSFGYHEQYF
>once|TRBV4-1|TRBJ1-1|NA
TGCGCCAGCAGCCAACCCCCGGGACACTCGAACACTGAAGCTTTCTTT
CASSQPPGHSNTEAFF
>NA|TRBV5-1|TRBJ1-4|TRBD1
TGCGCCAGCAGCTTGATGGGGACAGGGGACGAAAAACTGTTTTTT
CASSLMGTGDEKLFF
>NA|TRBV6-6|TRBJ2-7|NA
TGTGCCAGCAGTTCCCAGGGGCCCTACGAGCAGTACTTC
CASSSQGPYEQYF
>once|TRBV5-1|TRBJ2-1|NA
TGCGCCAGCAGCTTTTCATACAAGGCCCGTAACGGGAGCTCCTACAATGAGCAGTTCTTC
CASSFSYKARNGSSYNEQFF
>NA|TRBV18|TRBJ2-7|TRBD2
TGTGCCAGCTCACTTTCAGCGGGGGCTACCTACGAGCAGTACTTC
CASSLSAGATYEQYF
>once|TRBV4-2|TRBJ1-3|NA
TGTGCCAGCAGCCAAGATCGGGGTCCCGTAAACACCATATATTTT
CASSQDRGPVNTIYF
>NA|TRBV7-9|TRBJ2-2|NA
TGTGCCAGCAGCTTAGATGCCCCCAGGGGTCGTGGGGAGCTGTTTTTT
CASSLDAPRGRGELFF
>NA|TRBV7-6|TRBJ2-7|NA
TGTGCCAGCAGCAAGACTACGTTCCACGAGCAGTACTTC
CASSKTTFHEQYF
>NA|TRBV2|TRBJ2-5|TRBD1
TGTGCCAGCAAAGCAAAAGGGGGCTCAGAGACCCAGTACTTC
CASKAKGGSETQYF
>NA|TRBV27|TRBJ2-1|NA
TGTGCCAGCAGTTTTGGGCCCATACCCGCTACCTACAATGAGCAGTTCTTC
CASSFGPIPATYNEQFF
>once|TRBV27|TRBJ1-1|NA
TGTGCCAGCAGTTTGATATCTAGGGGAGGCACTGAAGCTTTCTTT
CASSLISRGGTEAFF
>NA|TRBV7-8|TRBJ1-5|TRBD1
TGTGCCAGCAGCAACGACAGGGTGAGCAATCAGCCCCAGCATTTT
CASSNDRVSNQPQHF
>NA|TRBV4-1|TRBJ1-1|NA
TGCGCCAGCAGCCAAGATATGGGGAGAGGAACTGAAGCTTTCTTT
CASSQDMGRGTEAFF
>NA|TRBV7-9|TRBJ1-2|NA
TGTGCCAGCAGCTTACAGGGAGGGATTGGCTACACCTTC
CASSLQGGIGYTF
>NA|TRBV10-3|TRBJ2-5|TRBD2
TGTGCCATCAGTGAGTTGGTGGGAGGGTCGGGAGAGACCCAGTACTTC
CAISELVGGSGETQYF
>NA|TRBV5-1|TRBJ1-2|TRBD1
TGCGCCAGCAGCTTGGAAACTGGGACAGGGAATGAGGGCTACACCTTC
CASSLETGTGNEGYTF